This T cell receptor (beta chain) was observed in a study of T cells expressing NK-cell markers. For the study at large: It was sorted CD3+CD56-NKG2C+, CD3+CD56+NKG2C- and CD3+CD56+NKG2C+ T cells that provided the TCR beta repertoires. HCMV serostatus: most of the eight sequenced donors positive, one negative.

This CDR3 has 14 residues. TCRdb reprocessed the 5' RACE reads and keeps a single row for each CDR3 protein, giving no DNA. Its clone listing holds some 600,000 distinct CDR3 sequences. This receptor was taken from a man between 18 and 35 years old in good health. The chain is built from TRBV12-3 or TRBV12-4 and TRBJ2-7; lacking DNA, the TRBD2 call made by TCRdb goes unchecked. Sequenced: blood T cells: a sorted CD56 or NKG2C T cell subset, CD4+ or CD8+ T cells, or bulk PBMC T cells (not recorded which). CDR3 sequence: CASSLDGLSYEQYF.